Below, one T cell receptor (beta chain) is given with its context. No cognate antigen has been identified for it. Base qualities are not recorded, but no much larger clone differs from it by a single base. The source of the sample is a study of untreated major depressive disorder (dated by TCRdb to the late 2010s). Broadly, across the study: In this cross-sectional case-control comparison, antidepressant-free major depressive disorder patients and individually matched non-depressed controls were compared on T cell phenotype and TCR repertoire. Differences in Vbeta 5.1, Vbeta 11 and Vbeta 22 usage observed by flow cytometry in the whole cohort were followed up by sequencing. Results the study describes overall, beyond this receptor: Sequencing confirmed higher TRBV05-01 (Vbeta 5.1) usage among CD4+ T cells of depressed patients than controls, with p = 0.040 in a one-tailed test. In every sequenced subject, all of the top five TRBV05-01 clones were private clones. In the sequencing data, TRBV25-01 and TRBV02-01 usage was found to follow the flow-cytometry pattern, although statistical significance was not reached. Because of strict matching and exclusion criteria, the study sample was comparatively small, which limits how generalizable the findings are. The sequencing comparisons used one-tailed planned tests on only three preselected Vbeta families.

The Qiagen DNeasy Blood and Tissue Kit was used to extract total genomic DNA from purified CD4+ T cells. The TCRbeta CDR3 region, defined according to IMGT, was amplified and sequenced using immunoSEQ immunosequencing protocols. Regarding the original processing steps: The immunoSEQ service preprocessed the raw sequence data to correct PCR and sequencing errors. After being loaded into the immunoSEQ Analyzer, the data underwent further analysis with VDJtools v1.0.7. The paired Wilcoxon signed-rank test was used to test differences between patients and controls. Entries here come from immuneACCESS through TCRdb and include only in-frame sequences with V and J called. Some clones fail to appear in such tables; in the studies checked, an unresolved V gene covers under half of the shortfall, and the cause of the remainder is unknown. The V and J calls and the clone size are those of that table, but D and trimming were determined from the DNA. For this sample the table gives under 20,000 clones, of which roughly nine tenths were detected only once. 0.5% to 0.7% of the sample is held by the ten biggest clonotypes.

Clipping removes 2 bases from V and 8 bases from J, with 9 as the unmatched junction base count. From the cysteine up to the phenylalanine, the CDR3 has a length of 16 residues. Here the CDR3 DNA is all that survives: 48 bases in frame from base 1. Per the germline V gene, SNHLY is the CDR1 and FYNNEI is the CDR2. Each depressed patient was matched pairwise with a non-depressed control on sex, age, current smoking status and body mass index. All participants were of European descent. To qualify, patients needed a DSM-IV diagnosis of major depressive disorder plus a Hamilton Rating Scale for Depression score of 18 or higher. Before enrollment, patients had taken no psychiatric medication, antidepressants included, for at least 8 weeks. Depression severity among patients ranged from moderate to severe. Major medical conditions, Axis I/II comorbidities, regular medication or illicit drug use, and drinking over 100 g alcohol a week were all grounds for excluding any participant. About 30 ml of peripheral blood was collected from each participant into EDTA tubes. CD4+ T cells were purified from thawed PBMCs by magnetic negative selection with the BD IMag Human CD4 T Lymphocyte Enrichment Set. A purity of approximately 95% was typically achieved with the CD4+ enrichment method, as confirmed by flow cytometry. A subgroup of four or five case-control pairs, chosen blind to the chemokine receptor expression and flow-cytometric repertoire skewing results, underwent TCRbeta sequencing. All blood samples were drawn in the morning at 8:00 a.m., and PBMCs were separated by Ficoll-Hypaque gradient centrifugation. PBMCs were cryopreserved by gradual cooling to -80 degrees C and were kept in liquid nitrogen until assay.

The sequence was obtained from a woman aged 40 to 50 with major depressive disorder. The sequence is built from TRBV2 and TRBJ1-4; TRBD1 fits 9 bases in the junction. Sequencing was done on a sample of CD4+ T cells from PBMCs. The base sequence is TGTGCCAGCAGTGAACCCCCGGGACAGGGAGCCGAAAAACTGTTTTTT. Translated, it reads CASSEPPGQGAEKLFF.